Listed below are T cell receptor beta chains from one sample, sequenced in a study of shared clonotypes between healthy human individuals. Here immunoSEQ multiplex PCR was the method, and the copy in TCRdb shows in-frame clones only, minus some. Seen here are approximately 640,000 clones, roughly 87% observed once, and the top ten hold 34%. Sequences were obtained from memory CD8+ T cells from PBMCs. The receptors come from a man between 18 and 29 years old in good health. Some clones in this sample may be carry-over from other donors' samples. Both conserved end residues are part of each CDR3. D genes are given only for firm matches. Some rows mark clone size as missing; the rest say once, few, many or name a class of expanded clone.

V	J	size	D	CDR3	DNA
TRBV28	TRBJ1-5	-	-	CASSLLEQNQPQHF	TGTGCCAGCAGTTTACTTGAACAGAATCAGCCCCAGCATTTT
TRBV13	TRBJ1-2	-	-	CASSSHSYGYTF	TGTGCCAGCAGCTCCCACTCGTATGGCTACACCTTC
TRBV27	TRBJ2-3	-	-	CASLSRAYTQYF	TGTGCCAGCCTCTCGCGGGCCTATACGCAGTATTTT
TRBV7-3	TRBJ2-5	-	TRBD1	CASSRQGGSQETQYF	TGTGCCAGCAGCCGACAGGGTGGGTCGCAAGAGACCCAGTACTTC
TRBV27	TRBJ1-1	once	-	CASSLLLNTEAFF	TGTGCCAGCAGTTTACTCCTGAACACTGAAGCTTTCTTT
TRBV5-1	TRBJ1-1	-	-	CASSLYRLHEAFF	TGCGCCAGCAGCTTGTACCGACTCCATGAAGCTTTCTTT
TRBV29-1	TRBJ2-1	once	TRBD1	CSARTGTGVYNEQFF	TGCAGCGCAAGAACCGGGACAGGGGTTTACAATGAGCAGTTCTTC
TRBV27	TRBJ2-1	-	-	CASSWGGTAYNEQFF	TGTGCCAGCAGTTGGGGGGGCACGGCCTACAATGAGCAGTTCTTC
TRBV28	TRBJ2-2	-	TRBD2	CASSLAGGIGELFF	TGTGCCAGCAGTTTAGCGGGAGGGATCGGGGAGCTGTTTTTT
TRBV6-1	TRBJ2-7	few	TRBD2	CASSPSGSGFEQYF	TGTGCCAGCAGTCCTAGCGGGAGTGGTTTCGAGCAGTACTTC
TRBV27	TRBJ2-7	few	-	CASSSSYEQYF	TGTGCCAGCAGTTCCAGCTACGAGCAGTACTTC
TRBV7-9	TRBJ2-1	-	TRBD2	CASSPGGGNFYNEQFF	TGTGCCAGCAGCCCGGGAGGGGGAAATTTCTACAATGAGCAGTTCTTC
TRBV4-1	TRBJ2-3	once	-	CASSQVGGAADTQYF	TGCGCCAGCAGCCAAGTTGGTGGGGCCGCAGATACGCAGTATTTT
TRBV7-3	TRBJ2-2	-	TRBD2	CASSPGLLHSGELFF	TGTGCCAGCAGCCCGGGACTACTTCATTCCGGGGAGCTGTTTTTT
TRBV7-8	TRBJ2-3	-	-	CASSSRDGVTDTQYF	TGTGCCAGCAGCTCCCGGGACGGAGTCACAGATACGCAGTATTTT
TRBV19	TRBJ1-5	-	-	CATHRGIGNQPQHF	TGTGCCACCCACAGAGGGATAGGCAATCAGCCCCAGCATTTT
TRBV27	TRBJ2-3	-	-	CASSPALTGRDTQYF	TGTGCCAGCAGTCCCGCGCTGACTGGTAGGGATACGCAGTATTTT
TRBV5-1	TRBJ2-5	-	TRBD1	CASSYDRGLQYF	TGCGCCAGCAGCTACGACAGGGGCCTCCAGTACTTC
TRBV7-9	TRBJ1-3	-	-	CASSLYLGRNTIYF	TGTGCCAGCAGCTTGTACCTGGGAAGGAACACCATATATTTT
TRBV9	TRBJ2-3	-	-	CASSSRAGSGTDTQYF	TGTGCCAGCAGCTCAAGAGCAGGCTCTGGCACAGATACGCAGTATTTT
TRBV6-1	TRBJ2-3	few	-	CASSDEGGPPMQYF	TGTGCCAGCAGTGACGAAGGGGGGCCGCCGATGCAGTATTTT
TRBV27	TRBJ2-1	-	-	CASSLSTGDSYNEQFF	TGTGCCAGCAGTTTATCGACCGGGGACTCCTACAATGAGCAGTTCTTC
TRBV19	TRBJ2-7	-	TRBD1	CASSPRDRHPYEQYF	TGTGCCAGTAGTCCCCGGGACAGACATCCCTACGAGCAGTACTTC
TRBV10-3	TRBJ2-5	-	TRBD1	CAINRDRGETQYF	TGTGCCATCAATCGGGACAGGGGTGAGACCCAGTACTTC
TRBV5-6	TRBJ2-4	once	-	CASSSTTQGRHIQYF	TGTGCCAGCAGCTCCACGACACAGGGGAGGCACATTCAGTACTTC
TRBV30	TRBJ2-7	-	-	CAWSLTYEQYF	TGTGCCTGGAGTTTAACCTACGAGCAGTACTTC
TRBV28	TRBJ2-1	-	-	CASRPNREFLYNEQFF	TGTGCCAGCAGACCAAACCGGGAGTTCCTCTACAATGAGCAGTTCTTC
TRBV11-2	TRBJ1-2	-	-	CASSLGGVGYTF	TGTGCCAGCAGCTTAGGAGGGGTTGGCTACACCTTC
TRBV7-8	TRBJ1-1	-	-	CASSSGNVEAFF	TGTGCCAGCAGCTCGGGAAACGTAGAAGCTTTCTTT
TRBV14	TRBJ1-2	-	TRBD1	CASSPWTGGASGYTF	TGTGCCAGCAGCCCTTGGACAGGGGGCGCGAGTGGCTACACCTTC
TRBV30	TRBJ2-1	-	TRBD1	CAWAPGQVGYEQFF	TGTGCCTGGGCCCCGGGACAGGTGGGGTATGAGCAGTTCTTC
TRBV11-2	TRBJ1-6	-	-	CASSFGSSYNSPLHF	TGTGCCAGCAGCTTTGGGAGCTCCTATAATTCACCCCTCCACTTT
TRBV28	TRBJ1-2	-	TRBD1	CASSQTGGNGYTF	TGTGCCAGCAGCCAGACAGGGGGGAATGGCTACACCTTC
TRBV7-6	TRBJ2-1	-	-	CASSLAGAYNEQFF	TGTGCCAGCAGCTTAGCGGGGGCCTACAATGAGCAGTTCTTC
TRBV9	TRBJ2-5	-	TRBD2	CASSVDLAGGPKGETQYF	TGTGCCAGCAGCGTAGATCTAGCGGGAGGGCCTAAGGGCGAGACCCAGTACTTC
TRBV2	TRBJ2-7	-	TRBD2	CASGGLAESYEQYF	TGTGCCAGCGGGGGACTAGCGGAGTCCTACGAGCAGTACTTC
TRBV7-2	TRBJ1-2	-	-	CASSGQNYGYTF	TGTGCCAGCAGTGGGCAGAACTATGGCTACACCTTC
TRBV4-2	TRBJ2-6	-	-	CASSQTRGTTGPGANVLTF	TGTGCCAGCAGCCAAACACGGGGGACAACAGGCCCTGGGGCCAACGTCCTGACTTTC
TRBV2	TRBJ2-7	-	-	CASSPARALFYEQYF	TGTGCCAGCAGTCCAGCACGGGCTCTCTTCTACGAGCAGTACTTC
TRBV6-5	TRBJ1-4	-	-	CASRLRGGDEKLFF	TGTGCCAGCAGGTTAAGGGGGGGGGACGAAAAACTGTTTTTT
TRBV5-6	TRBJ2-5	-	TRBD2	CASSLGLAGWGSQETQYF	TGTGCCAGCAGCTTGGGACTAGCGGGTTGGGGGAGTCAAGAGACCCAGTACTTC
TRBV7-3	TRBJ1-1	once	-	CASREGLNTEAFF	TGTGCCAGCAGGGAAGGGCTGAACACTGAAGCTTTCTTT
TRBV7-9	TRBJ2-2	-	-	CASSSGTPGELFF	TGTGCCAGCAGCTCAGGGACACCGGGGGAGCTGTTTTTT
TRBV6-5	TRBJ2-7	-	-	CASREGLAYEQYF	TGTGCCAGCAGGGAGGGACTGGCCTACGAGCAGTACTTC
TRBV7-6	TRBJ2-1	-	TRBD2	CASSLTSGRGREQFF	TGTGCCAGCAGCTTAACTAGCGGGAGGGGTAGGGAGCAGTTCTTC
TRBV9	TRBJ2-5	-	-	CASSEQWSQETQYF	TGTGCCAGCAGCGAACAGTGGTCCCAAGAGACCCAGTACTTC
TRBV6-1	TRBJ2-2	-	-	CASSDVTWRGELFF	TGTGCCAGCAGTGATGTGACCTGGAGAGGGGAGCTGTTTTTT
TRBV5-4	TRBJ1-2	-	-	CASSSNRGGVRIHYGYTF	TGTGCCAGCAGCTCCAACCGGGGTGGGGTCAGAATTCATTATGGCTACACCTTC
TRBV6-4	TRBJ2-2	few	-	CASSDSVGELFF	TGTGCCAGCAGTGACTCGGTCGGGGAGCTGTTTTTT
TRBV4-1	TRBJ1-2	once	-	CASSQGDPSNYGYTF	TGCGCCAGCAGCCAAGGGGACCCTTCGAACTATGGCTACACCTTC
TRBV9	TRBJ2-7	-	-	CASSVAGAGEQYF	TGTGCCAGCAGCGTAGCAGGGGCAGGCGAGCAGTACTTC
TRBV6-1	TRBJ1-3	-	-	CASSEFERNTIYF	TGTGCCAGCAGTGAATTTGAGCGAAACACCATATATTTT
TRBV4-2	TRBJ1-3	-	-	CASSQDREFSGNTIYF	TGTGCCAGCAGCCAGGATAGGGAGTTCTCTGGAAACACCATATATTTT
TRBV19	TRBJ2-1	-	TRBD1	CASRGILSYNEQFF	TGTGCCTCCAGGGGGATCCTCTCCTACAATGAGCAGTTCTTC